The entry below gives a single T cell receptor (beta chain) sequence along with its context. It lacks a known antigen. No qualities accompany the bases; no much larger clone lies one base away. The entry originates in a study of T cell responses to AZD1222 COVID-19 vaccine (dated by TCRdb to the early 2020s). In the study overall: A total of around 240 trial participants underwent TCR sequencing, of whom 200 to 220 had received two doses of AZD1222 and roughly 26 had received two doses of the MenACWY control vaccine. Trial participants were enrolled into age subgroups of 18-55, 56-69 and 70-plus years, which contained around 150, 28 and 57 TCR-sequenced participants, respectively.

Results and caveats for the whole study, not just this receptor: The 56-69-year group was small, and its depth increase did not reach significance, likely because of low power. Because no day 14 peak-response samples were available, repertoires were characterized only after the peak T cell response. Participants were mostly white British and included more females than males, and it was suggested by the authors that clonal diversity may have been underestimated. The vaccine-associated CD4 TCRs covered the entire spike protein, and the dominant responses fell in regions 160-218 and 743-854. Conclusions about previously exposed vaccinees are limited, since just 5 or 6 AZD1222 recipients were seropositive for SARS-CoV-2 at baseline. Spike-specific TCR breadth and depth rose significantly after two AZD1222 doses compared with day 0 and with MenACWY recipients. Reportedly, almost half of the unique spike-specific TCRs recognized epitopes lying outside the regions that are mutated in the B.1.351 and B.1.1.7 variants.

In the paper's terms, the time point label means: about 28 days (+/-7) after the second vaccine dose. AZD1222 recipients whose second dose came at about 4 weeks and those whose second dose came at about 12 weeks were combined into one group, since spike-specific TCR depth and breadth did not differ between the two schedules. Samples from vaccinated people were obtained from the UK trials COV001 and COV002, which included a single-blind randomized controlled phase 2/3 trial of AZD1222 (ChAdOx1 nCoV-19) in healthy adults. Trial participant PBMC samples were collected at day 0 and day 28 after the second dose for TCRbeta chain sequencing. CDR1 and CDR2, looked up from the germline V gene, are MDHEN and SYDVKM. A distance of 22 bases separates the germline ends of V and J, which lose 5 bases and 8 bases respectively. The CDR3 runs 17 residues from the cysteine to the phenylalanine. Only the CDR3 region is kept as DNA, spanning 51 bases read in frame from base 1.

The CDR3 regions of human TCRbeta chains were subjected to immunosequencing. In the original analysis: Repertoire TCRs were matched against a reference library of SARS-CoV-2-specific TCRs generated with the MIRA antigen-specificity platform. Breadth meant the fraction of unique TCRs that were SARS-CoV-2-associated, whereas depth meant the fraction of total T cells that were SARS-CoV-2-associated. Using the MIRA data, each spike-specific TCR was assigned both to the spike region to which the TCR was reactive and to a CD4 or CD8 class. Log10-transformed breadth and depth values were compared by one-way ANOVA with Sidak's multiple comparisons tests. TCRdb retrieved this table from immuneACCESS and kept in-frame rearrangements only. Not all clones are present; in checked studies, unresolved V genes account for under half, and no reason is known for the remainder. The DNA gave D and trimming, while V, J and clone size come from that table. The sample table contains roughly 170,000 clones; only one count was recorded for 85% to 95% of them. Roughly 1.5% of the sample goes to the ten largest clones.

The sequence was collected from an adult who received the AZD1222 COVID-19 vaccine. In this chain, TRBV28 is recombined with TRBJ1-6; perhaps TRBD1 is the D gene, with 5 bases matching. The sequences come from peripheral blood, collected 28 days after the second AZD1222 dose. The sequenced DNA: TGTGCCAGCAGTCCACGACCAGGGTTGTTGGTTGATTCACCCCTCCACTTT. This sequence encodes CASSPRPGLLVDSPLHF.